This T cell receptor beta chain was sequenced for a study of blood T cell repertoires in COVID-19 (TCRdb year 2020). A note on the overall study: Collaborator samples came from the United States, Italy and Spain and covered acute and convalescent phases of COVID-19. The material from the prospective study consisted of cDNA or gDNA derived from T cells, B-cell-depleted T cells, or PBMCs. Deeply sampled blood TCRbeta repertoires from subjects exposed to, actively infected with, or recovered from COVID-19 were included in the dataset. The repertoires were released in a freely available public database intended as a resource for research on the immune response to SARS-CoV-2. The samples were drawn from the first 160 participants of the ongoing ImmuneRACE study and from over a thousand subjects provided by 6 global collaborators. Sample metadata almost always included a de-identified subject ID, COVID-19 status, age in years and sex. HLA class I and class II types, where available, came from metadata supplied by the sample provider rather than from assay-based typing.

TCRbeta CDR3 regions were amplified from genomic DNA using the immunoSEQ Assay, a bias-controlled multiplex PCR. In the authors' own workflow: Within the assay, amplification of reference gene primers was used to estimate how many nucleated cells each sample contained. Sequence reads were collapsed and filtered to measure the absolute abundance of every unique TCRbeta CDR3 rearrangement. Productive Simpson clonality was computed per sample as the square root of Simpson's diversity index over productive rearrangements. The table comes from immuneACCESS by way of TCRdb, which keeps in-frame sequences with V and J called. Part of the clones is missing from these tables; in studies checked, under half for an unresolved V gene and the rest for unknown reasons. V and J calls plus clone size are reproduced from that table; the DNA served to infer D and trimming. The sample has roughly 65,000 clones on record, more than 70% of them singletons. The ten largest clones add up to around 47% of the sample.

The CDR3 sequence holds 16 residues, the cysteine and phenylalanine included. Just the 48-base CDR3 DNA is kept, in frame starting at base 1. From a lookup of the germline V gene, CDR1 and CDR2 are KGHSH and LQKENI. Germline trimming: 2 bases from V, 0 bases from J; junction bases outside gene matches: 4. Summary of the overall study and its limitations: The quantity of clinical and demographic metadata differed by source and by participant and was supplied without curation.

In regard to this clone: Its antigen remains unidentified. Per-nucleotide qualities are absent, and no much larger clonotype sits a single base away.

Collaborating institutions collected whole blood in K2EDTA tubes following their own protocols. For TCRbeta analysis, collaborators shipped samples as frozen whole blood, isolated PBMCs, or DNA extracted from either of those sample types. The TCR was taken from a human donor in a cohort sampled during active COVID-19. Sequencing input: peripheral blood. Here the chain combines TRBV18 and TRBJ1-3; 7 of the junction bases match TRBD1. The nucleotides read TGTGCCAGCTCACCAGGCCAGGGGGGCTCTGGAAACACCATATATTTT. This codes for CASSPGQGGSGNTIYF.